This T cell receptor (beta chain) was recovered during a study of blood T cell repertoires in COVID-19 (dated by TCRdb to 2018 to 2020). General notes on the study: Samples from collaborators originated in the United States, Italy and Spain and spanned both the acute and convalescent phases of COVID-19. The material from the prospective study consisted of cDNA or gDNA derived from T cells, B-cell-depleted T cells, or PBMCs. Subjects who had been exposed to COVID-19, were actively infected with it, or had recovered from it provided the deeply sampled blood TCRbeta repertoires that made up the dataset. The repertoires were made available in a free public database intended to serve as a resource for research on the immune response to SARS-CoV-2. Samples came from the ongoing ImmuneRACE study (first 160 participants) plus 1,254 subjects from 6 global collaborators. Nearly every sample came with metadata listing a de-identified subject ID, COVID-19 status, age in years and sex. Where available, HLA class I and class II types were taken from metadata supplied by the sample provider and were not determined by assay-based typing. Study-level results and caveats: How much clinical and demographic metadata was included differed by source and by participant, and the metadata was provided uncurated.

Each collaborating institution followed its own protocols to collect whole blood in K2EDTA tubes. For TCRbeta analysis, collaborators shipped samples as frozen whole blood, isolated PBMCs, or DNA extracted from either of those sample types. TCRbeta CDR3 regions were amplified from genomic DNA using the immunoSEQ Assay, a bias-controlled multiplex PCR. As for the original processing: The number of nucleated cells in each sample was estimated by amplification of reference gene primers within the assay. To quantify the absolute abundance of each unique TCRbeta CDR3 rearrangement, sequence reads were collapsed and filtered. For each sample, productive Simpson clonality was calculated as the square root of Simpson's diversity index over productive rearrangements. The table was pulled from immuneACCESS by TCRdb, which kept in-frame rearrangements only. Such tables lose some clones; where checked, under half of the loss comes from unresolved V genes, and the rest has no known cause. From that table come the V and J calls and clone size; the DNA was used to work out D and trimming. Across this sample there are roughly 190,000 clones, with about 93% seen only once. The top ten clones comprise approximately 0.5% of the sample.

This clone was seen once. What this receptor recognizes is not known. No base quality information exists; no much larger clone differs at one position. Sequencing input: peripheral blood. The TCR originated in a man aged 45-60 years with acute or convalescent COVID-19.

This receptor carries the CDR3 CASSYSKRQFVSYEQYF. The DNA sequence is given as TGTGCCAGCAGTTACTCGAAGCGGCAGTTTGTTTCCTACGAGCAGTACTTC. Recombination joined TRBV6-2 or TRBV6-3 with TRBJ2-7; the D gene is perhaps TRBD2, from 5 matching bases. CDR1 MNHEY and CDR2 SVGEGT were looked up in the germline V gene. From cysteine to phenylalanine, the CDR3 is 17 amino acids long. Of the read, only the CDR3 DNA is kept; its 51 bases are in frame from base 1. The junction shows trimming of 0 bases on V and 1 base on J, plus 16 bases between the germline ends.